This entry concerns a single T cell receptor (beta chain). These data come from a study of T cell changes during pregnancy in multiple sclerosis. Profiling relied on immunoSEQ multiplex PCR, and the TCRdb table lists in-frame clones only, not all of them. Altogether around 25,000 clones are present, approximately 80% being singletons, with the ten largest covering around a sixth. V dropped 11 bases and J dropped 1; count of bases not matched to a gene: 9. Germline CDR1 and CDR2: SNHLY and FYNNEI. The CDR3 is 14 residues long. This TCR derives from a female donor in good health, enrolled as a control in a pregnancy study. The rearrangement links TRBV2 to TRBJ2-7; TRBD1 agrees at 9 bases. This specimen was CD8+ T cells from peripheral blood mononuclear cells, taken in the first trimester of pregnancy. In DNA, the CDR3 is TGTGCCTGGGTTCGGGACAGGGCTTCCTACGAGCAGTACTTC. Translating it yields CAWVRDRASYEQYF.